The TCR beta chain described here comes from a study of CD8 T cells in Susac syndrome. The sample holds one count of this clonotype. An input of about 0.5 to 1 ug of RNA was subjected to reverse transcription using random hexamers. The method of amplification for TCR beta CDR3 was immunoSEQ multiplex PCR, covering 54 Vbeta and 13 Jbeta. TCRdb reprocessed the immunoSEQ multiplex PCR reads with MiXCR, giving one entry per CDR3 protein. The sample has around 200,000 distinct CDR3 sequences; around 95% are singletons. TCR beta sequencing was performed on blood CD8+ and CD4+ T cells. TEMRA cells were FACS-enriched, while CD8+ and CD4+ T cells were negatively isolated. The receptor's source is a human donor with multiple sclerosis. Material for sequencing was CD4+ T cells from PBMCs.

The CDR3, as DNA: TGTGCCAGCAGCCAAGCGGGACAGGGAGTGTTTCGGCAGTACTTC. Translated: CASSQAGQGVFRQYF. The V and J genes are TRBV3-1 and TRBJ2-7; 9 bases align to TRBD1. The germline V gene encodes CDR1 LGHDT and CDR2 YNNKEL (reference sequence). After removal of 1 base from V and 9 bases from J, the junction contained 10 bases not matched to a gene. The CDR3 has 15 residues.